This TCR beta chain appears in the sequencing data of a study of human T cells and chemical hapten exposure. Background on the study: Across its roughly 23 weeks, the study gave patients weekly diphenylcyclopropenone doses to the scalp.

Time point indicated: patch test 2, 6 weeks after DPC sensitization. The treatment denotes: therapeutic diphenylcyclopropenone sensitization with weekly scalp DPC. Researchers sampled blood before each patch test went on. This clonotype was found many times. Its antigen remains unknown. Each cDNA molecule in the library carried unique molecular identifiers. TCRdb itself ran the RACE reads through MiXCR, one entry per CDR3 protein. The sample carries tens of thousands of distinct CDR3 sequences, approximately 11% recorded once. The study, taken as a whole, reports: TCRs above 1 in 1000 frequency did not change with DPC sensitization.

Trimming took 0 bases from V and 7 from J; bases not matched to a gene: 8. Germline V CDR1 and CDR2: SQVTM, ANQGSEA. The CDR3 extends over 14 amino acids. The sample in question was whole blood, obtained in connection with sensitization to the hapten diphenylcyclopropenone (DPC). The rearrangement joins TRBV29-1 to TRBJ2-5; TRBD2 aligns across 7 bases. This clonotype originated in a middle-aged man with alopecia areata. Some clones in this sample may be carry-over from other donors' samples. CDR3 sequence reads: CSVEDEAREGTQYF. In DNA, the CDR3 is TGCAGCGTTGAAGATGAGGCAAGGGAGGGGACCCAGTACTTC.